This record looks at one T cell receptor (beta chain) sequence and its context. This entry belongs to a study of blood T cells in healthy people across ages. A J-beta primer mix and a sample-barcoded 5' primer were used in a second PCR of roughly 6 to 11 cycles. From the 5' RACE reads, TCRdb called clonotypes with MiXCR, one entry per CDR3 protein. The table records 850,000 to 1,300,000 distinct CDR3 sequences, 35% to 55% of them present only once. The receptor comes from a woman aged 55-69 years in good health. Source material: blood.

The CDR3 here is CASSEDSASGNTIYF. CDR3 DNA sequence: TGTGCCAGCAGTGAGGACTCAGCCTCTGGAAACACCATATATTTT. This sequence joins TRBV6-1 and TRBJ1-3; D is unresolved. V lost 3 bases, J lost 0 bases, and 9 bases lay in between. This CDR3 contains 15 residues. Germline V gene lookup returns CDR1 MNHNS and CDR2 SASEGT.